This T cell receptor (beta chain) comes out of a study of T-cell reconstitution after alpha-beta-depleted transplantation in children. Study-wide results and caveats: At the one-year point after transplant, T-cell counts and TCRbeta diversity were found to come mostly from T cells that had been newly produced. Where some patients showed high TCRbeta diversity at day 60, it came from recipient T cells and thymic progenitors that had survived. The study reportedly traced alpha-beta T cells about two months after transplant to several hundred expanded graft clones.

Worth noting for this clonotype: Its antigen is currently unknown.

Unique molecular identifiers tagged the TCRbeta library. TCRdb reprocessed the PCR reads with MiXCR, giving one entry per CDR3 protein. The table records about 580,000 distinct CDR3 sequences, 23% of them present only once. The CDR3 is 16 residues long. Trimming cost V 5 bases and J 1 base; bases outside gene matches: 8. This specimen consisted of PBMCs, mostly from graft donor cells, obtained 360 days after TCRalphabeta/CD19-depleted stem cell transplant. The V call is TRBV12-3 or TRBV12-4, the J call TRBJ2-7; 10 bases are a match to TRBD2. This receptor was obtained from a boy under two years old who had a stem cell transplant for acute myeloid leukemia, so the T cells may come from the graft donor. For the CDR3, the DNA is TGTGCCAGCAGTCTGCCTCCACTAGCGGGGTCCTACGAGCAGTACTTC. Its protein product is CASSLPPLAGSYEQYF.